A single sample gave rise to the 32 T cell receptor beta chains below, sequenced in a study of T cell responses to AZD1222 COVID-19 vaccine. This table comes from immunoSEQ multiplex PCR, and its TCRdb copy is limited to in-frame clones, with some not included. The sample has approximately 200,000 clones, 80% to 90% seen once. The material sequenced was peripheral blood, taken on day 0 of MenACWY control vaccination. Receptor source: an adult in good health.

J is TRBJ2-3 and V is TRBV4-2, with a possible D match to TRBD2 (6 bases). The CDR3 loop spans 17 amino acids. V shed 4 bases and J shed 5 bases, with 22 bases lying between them. Germline V gene data show CDR1 as LGHNA and CDR2 as YNFKEQ. The CDR3 DNA follows: TGTGCCAGCAGCCCAGGGCGCGTGGCTAGCGAAGAAGATACGCAGTATTTT. Its translation: CASSPGRVASEEDTQYF.

The chain employs TRBV24-1 and TRBJ1-1; 7 bases match TRBD1. J was trimmed by 1 base and V by 11 bases; bases with no gene match: 9. CDR3 size: 14 residues. CDR1 is KGHDR, CDR2 SFDVKD, per germline. The CDR3 loop reads CASQGVGANTEAFF. The CDR3 DNA reads as TGTGCCAGTCAGGGGGTGGGGGCGAACACTGAAGCTTTCTTT.

The CDR3 reads CASSRFSNQPQHF. The CDR3 coding sequence is TGCGCCAGCAGTCGATTTAGCAATCAGCCCCAGCATTTT. The chain combines TRBV23-1 with TRBJ1-5; D unresolved. TRBV23-1 is an ORF, and what it does is uncertain. V lost 4 bases, J lost 0 bases, and 4 bases lay in between. The CDR3 has 13 residues.

The chain recombines TRBV7-2 with TRBJ1-2, with 9 bases matching TRBD1. J gave up 6 bases and V 6 bases, and 14 bases lay outside the gene matches. CDR1 and CDR2 from the germline V gene are SGHTA and FQGNSA. CDR3 length: 16 residues. The CDR3 sequence: CASRKSGTGISHGYTF. CDR3 sequence (DNA): TGTGCCAGCAGGAAATCCGGGACAGGGATTTCACATGGCTACACCTTC.

The sample holds one count of this clone. The rearrangement joins TRBV4-2 to TRBJ1-4, with 10 bases fitting TRBD1. V shed 1 base and J 6 bases; nucleotides not matched to a gene: 5. The germline V gene has CDR1 LGHNA and CDR2 YNFKEQ. The CDR3 is 16 residues long. CDR3 coding DNA: TGTGCCAGCAGCCAAGCTTCGGGGACAGGGGATGAAAAACTGTTTTTT. This gives the protein CASSQASGTGDEKLFF.

The chain couples TRBV4-2 to TRBJ2-7, with a weak D call TRBD2 (5 bases). The CDR3 has 16 residues. CDR1 is LGHNA and CDR2 is YNFKEQ in the germline V gene. The ends were cut back, 0 bases at V and 0 bases at J, with 12 bases in the middle. CDR3 amino acids: CASSQDLRGSSYEQYF. The DNA for the CDR3 is TGTGCCAGCAGCCAAGATCTCCGGGGAAGCTCCTACGAGCAGTACTTC.

V and J are TRBV28 and TRBJ2-7, with 7 nucleotides matching TRBD1. V was pared by 5 bases and J by 3 bases, with 4 bases of the junction left unmatched. Germline values: CDR1 MDHEN, CDR2 SYDVKM. The CDR3 is made up of 13 amino acids. CDR3 DNA sequence: TGTGCCAGCAGTCAACAGGGGTTCTACGAGCAGTACTTC. Translating it yields CASSQQGFYEQYF.

This chain joins TRBV20-1 and TRBJ2-7, with 11 bases matching TRBD1. The V gene's germline CDR1 is DFQATT and CDR2 SNEGSKA (reference sequence). J gave up 5 bases and V 3 bases, and 6 bases lay outside the gene matches. The length of the CDR3 is 14 residues. The CDR3 loop is CSASGDRGNNEQYF. The CDR3 coding sequence is TGCAGTGCTAGTGGGGACAGGGGGAACAACGAGCAGTACTTC.

This clone turned up a few times. The V and J genes are TRBV4-1 and TRBJ1-1; D is possibly TRBD1 (5 bases). The CDR3 length is 13 residues. The V end was cut by 0 bases, the J end by 5 bases, with 7 bases between. CDR1 is MGHRA, CDR2 YSYEKL, per germline. The CDR3: CASSQEGETEAFF. Written as DNA, the CDR3 is TGCGCCAGCAGCCAAGAGGGGGAAACTGAAGCTTTCTTT.

This chain links TRBV10-3 with TRBJ1-2; 8 bases are a match to TRBD1. There are 14 residues in the CDR3. Losses at the gene ends were 7 bases for V and 0 bases for J; bases not matched to a gene: 4. Germline assignment: CDR1 ENHRY and CDR2 SYGVKD. The CDR3 sequence: CAITTTGANYGYTF. CDR3 nucleotides: TGTGCCATCACCACGACAGGGGCTAACTATGGCTACACCTTC.

The chain employs TRBV5-5 and TRBJ1-1; unclear D gene. CDR1 is SGHKS and CDR2 is YYEKEE in the germline V gene (reference sequence). With 0 bases removed from V and 0 bases from J, the gap between germline ends came to 3 bases. CDR3 length: 13 amino acids. The CDR3 is CASSLGLNTEAFF. For the CDR3, the DNA is TGTGCCAGCAGCTTGGGGTTGAACACTGAAGCTTTCTTT.

The rearrangement uses TRBV6-1 and TRBJ1-2, with a tentative D call TRBD1 (6 bases). This CDR3 comprises 15 residues. Germline V gene data show CDR1 as MNHNS and CDR2 as SASEGT. With 3 bases removed from V and 2 bases from J, the gap between germline ends came to 13 bases. DNA of the CDR3: TGTGCCAGCAGTGATGAGGGGGGGATAAACTATGGCTACACCTTC. It yields the protein CASSDEGGINYGYTF.

This CDR3 is CSASEQTEPQHF. The CDR3 DNA reads TGCAGTGCTAGTGAACAAACGGAGCCCCAGCATTTT. The chain carries TRBV20-1 and TRBJ1-5, with D hard to call. CDR3 length equals 12 residues. The V gene's germline CDR1 is DFQATT and CDR2 SNEGSKA (reference sequence). The V gene lost 3 bases and the J gene lost 8 bases, with 11 bases spanning the gap.

Here the CDR3 DNA reads TGTGCCTGGAGTGGTGTAGCGGGGTCCTACGAGCAGTACTTC. Translation: CAWSGVAGSYEQYF. This chain joins TRBV30 and TRBJ2-7; 8 bases match TRBD2. The ends lost 1 base at V and 1 base at J; junction bases unmatched: 3. Germline CDR1 and CDR2: GTSNPN and SVGIG (reference sequence). The CDR3 sequence is 14 residues long.

This clone was seen only once. The genes are TRBV5-1 and TRBJ1-3; a weak D match, TRBD1 (5 bases). V was clipped by 4 bases and J by 4 bases, with 27 bases between them. CDR1 is SGHRS, CDR2 YFSETQ, per germline. This CDR3 region has 19 residues. This chain's CDR3 is CASSLRTKPGPDPGNTIYF. The CDR3, as DNA: TGCGCCAGCAGCCTCCGCACCAAACCGGGACCCGATCCCGGAAACACCATATATTTT.

The chain combines TRBV9 with TRBJ1-1, with 10 bases aligning to TRBD1. From germline, CDR1 is SGDLS and CDR2 YYNGEE. V lost 0 bases and J lost 2; bases outside the gene matches: 4. The CDR3 is made up of 16 amino acids. The CDR3 loop is CASSVVDRGRNTEAFF. Here the CDR3 DNA reads TGTGCCAGCAGCGTAGTGGACAGGGGGAGAAACACTGAAGCTTTCTTT.

This clone came up once. The chain employs TRBV7-9 and TRBJ2-1; 7 bases fit TRBD1. With 5 bases clipped from V and 9 bases from J, the junction kept 10 bases outside the gene matches. Germline loops: CDR1 SEHNR, CDR2 FQNEAQ (reference sequence). CDR3 length: 14 residues. The CDR3 loop reads CASSPTSRGREQFF. For the CDR3, the DNA is TGTGCCAGCAGCCCTACATCGAGGGGGCGTGAGCAGTTCTTC.

The J gene is TRBJ2-3, the V gene TRBV27, with a possible D match to TRBD2 (6 bases). The ends were cut back, 5 bases at V and 4 bases at J, with 19 bases in the middle. This CDR3 has 16 amino acids. Germline CDR1 MNHEY, CDR2 SMNVEV (reference sequence). The CDR3 DNA reads as TGTGCCAGCAGTGGAACCGGGACTCCTCTCGCAGATACGCAGTATTTT. Encoded protein: CASSGTGTPLADTQYF.

This chain connects TRBV20-1 to TRBJ1-4, with D possibly being TRBD1 (5 bases). V was trimmed by 3 bases and J by 3 bases, leaving 8 bases between them. This CDR3 has 13 amino acids. CDR1 is DFQATT and CDR2 is SNEGSKA in the germline V gene (reference sequence). DNA of the CDR3: TGCAGTGCTAGTTCGGGGGCTAATGAAAAACTGTTTTTT. Its protein product is CSASSGANEKLFF.

The chain employs TRBV19 and TRBJ1-4; D gene unclear. The V gene's germline CDR1 is LNHDA and CDR2 SQIVND (reference sequence). Trimming shortened V by 1 base and J by 0 bases, and 6 bases separated the two germline ends. The CDR3 is 15 residues long. Here the CDR3 reads CASSIAAATNEKLFF. The CDR3 coding sequence is TGTGCCAGTAGTATAGCGGCTGCAACTAATGAAAAACTGTTTTTT.

DNA of the CDR3: TGTGCCAGCAGCTTAGACCGTCCCAGTGGCTATGGCTACACCTTC. As protein: CASSLDRPSGYGYTF. The V gene is TRBV7-9, the J gene TRBJ1-2; no reliable D call. The CDR3 has 15 amino acids. V lost 1 base and J 4 bases, leaving 13 bases between the germline ends. Germline CDR1 is SEHNR and CDR2 is FQNEAQ (reference sequence).

The rearrangement uses TRBV9 and TRBJ1-4, with 8 bases fitting TRBD1. The CDR3 contains 15 residues. Germline CDR1 reads SGDLS; CDR2 reads YYNGEE. Germline trimming cut 4 bases from V and 7 bases from J; bases unmatched to any gene: 9. CDR3 nucleotides: TGTGCCAGCAGCCGACGGACAGGGCTGGGTGAAAAACTGTTTTTT. This encodes CASSRRTGLGEKLFF.

The V and J genes are TRBV7-9 and TRBJ1-2; D is undetermined. Between the trimmed V and J ends, which lost 1 base and 6 bases, there was a span of 12 bases. CDR1 and CDR2 (germline): SEHNR, FQNEAQ (reference sequence). CDR3 length equals 14 residues. CDR3 sequence (DNA): TGTGCCAGCAGCTTAGGAGTAGTCCAGGATGGCTACACCTTC. Protein product: CASSLGVVQDGYTF. Full variable domain (missing parts from reference TRBV7-9 and TRBJ1-2): DTGVSQNPRHKITKRGQNVTFRCDPISEHNRLYWYRQTLGQGPEFLTYFQNEAQLEKSRLLSDRFSAERPKGSFSTLEIQRTEQGDSAMYLCASSLGVVQDGYTFGSGTRLTVV.

The V gene is TRBV25-1, the J gene TRBJ2-7; 7 positions agree with TRBD2. CDR3 length: 14 amino acids. With 8 bases clipped from V and 5 bases from J, the junction kept 12 bases outside the gene matches. Germline CDR1 is MGHDK and CDR2 is SYGVNS. The CDR3 sequence: CASSGGVQNHEQYF. The CDR3, as DNA: TGTGCCAGCTCTGGGGGGGTCCAAAATCACGAGCAGTACTTC.

The rearrangement links TRBV19 to TRBJ2-4; D perhaps matches TRBD1 (6 bases). Germline V gene lookup returns CDR1 LNHDA and CDR2 SQIVND (reference sequence). The V end was cut by 4 bases, the J end by 0 bases, with 13 bases between. This CDR3 is 16 amino acids long. CDR3 amino acids: CASSKNRDLAKNIQYF. In DNA form, the CDR3 reads TGTGCCAGTAGTAAGAACAGGGATCTAGCCAAAAACATTCAGTACTTC. Drawing the rest from reference TRBV19 and TRBJ2-4, the complete variable domain is DGGITQSPKYLFRKEGQNVTLSCEQNLNHDAMYWYRQDPGQGLRLIYYSQIVNDFQKGDIAEGYSVSREKKESFPLTVTSAQKNPTAFYLCASSKNRDLAKNIQYFGAGTRLSVL.

On this clone itself: The identical CDR3 is also encoded by other nucleotide sequences in the sample. CDR3: CASSIGQGGQPQHF. The DNA of the CDR3 is TGTGCCAGTAGTATAGGACAGGGAGGCCAGCCCCAGCATTTT. This chain links TRBV19 with TRBJ1-5; 7 nucleotides match TRBD1. CDR3 length: 14 residues. V lost 1 base, J lost 7 bases, and 4 bases stayed unmatched. Looked up from germline, CDR1 is LNHDA and CDR2 is SQIVND (reference sequence). The whole variable domain, filled in from reference TRBV19 and TRBJ1-5, reads DGGITQSPKYLFRKEGQNVTLSCEQNLNHDAMYWYRQDPGQGLRLIYYSQIVNDFQKGDIAEGYSVSREKKESFPLTVTSAQKNPTAFYLCASSIGQGGQPQHFGDGTRLSIL.

This sequence joins TRBV5-8 and TRBJ1-1; perhaps TRBD1 as D (5 bases). CDR1 is SGHTS and CDR2 is YDEGEE in the germline V gene. This CDR3 has 14 amino acids. The V end was cut by 2 bases, the J end by 5 bases, with 13 bases between. CDR3 in amino acids: CASSFSREGTEAFF. Here the CDR3 DNA reads TGTGCCAGCAGCTTCTCCAGGGAGGGGACTGAAGCTTTCTTT.

The rearrangement links TRBV29-1 to TRBJ1-5; D call uncertain. Trimming left V 4 bases short and J 2 bases short, with 15 bases between. Germline-derived CDR1 and CDR2 are SQVTM and ANQGSEA. The CDR3 sequence is 15 residues long. CDR3 DNA: TGCAGCGTTGCGGACGGGGTATTGGGCAATCAGCCCCAGCATTTT. This codes for CSVADGVLGNQPQHF.

This chain links TRBV20-1 with TRBJ2-5; TRBD2 aligns across 11 bases. The V gene end was trimmed by 3 bases and the J gene end by 5 bases; junction bases not matched to a gene: 11. The CDR3 has 16 residues. Germline CDR1 DFQATT, CDR2 SNEGSKA (reference sequence). CDR3 DNA: TGCAGTGCTAGTTCCACTAGCGGGGGTGTTTTCGAGACCCAGTACTTC. Amino acids: CSASSTSGGVFETQYF.

J is TRBJ1-1 and V is TRBV19; 8 nucleotides agree with TRBD1. Germline lookup yields CDR1 LNHDA and CDR2 SQIVND (reference sequence). The CDR3 covers 14 residues. With V trimmed by 7 bases and J by 0 bases, 4 bases remained unmatched. CDR3 protein: CASTIQGVNTEAFF. CDR3 DNA sequence: TGTGCCAGTACCATACAGGGGGTGAACACTGAAGCTTTCTTT.

The rearrangement links TRBV9 to TRBJ1-2; 8 positions match TRBD1. Trimming removed 6 bases from V and 2 bases from J; junction bases left unmatched: 3. The CDR3 runs 13 residues. Germline CDR1 SGDLS, CDR2 YYNGEE. The CDR3 DNA reads as TGTGCCAGCACGACAGGGGACAACTATGGCTACACCTTC. Translation: CASTTGDNYGYTF. The full variable domain, its missing parts supplied by reference TRBV9 and TRBJ1-2, is DSGVTQTPKHLITATGQRVTLRCSPRSGDLSVYWYQQSLDQGLQFLIQYYNGEERAKGNILERFSAQQFPDLHSELNLSSLELGDSALYFCASTTGDNYGYTFGSGTRLTVV.

The sample holds one count of this clone. This rearrangement joins TRBV7-2 to TRBJ2-3, with D maybe TRBD2 (6 bases). This CDR3 is 15 amino acids long. V was trimmed by 4 bases and J by 0 bases, leaving 11 bases between them. The germline V gene encodes CDR1 SGHTA and CDR2 FQGNSA. CDR3 loop: CASSSYGTSTDTQYF. Here the CDR3 DNA reads TGTGCCAGCAGCTCGTACGGGACTAGCACAGATACGCAGTATTTT.